The 11 T cell receptor beta chains below all came from one sample that was sequenced in a study of Graves' ophthalmopathy and Graves' hyperthyroidism. RNA transcripts were the template, and TCR beta CDR3 regions were amplified from them. The library came from an HTBI-primed first-round RT-PCR and a second-round multiplex PCR. TCRdb re-called the multiplex PCR reads with MiXCR, one entry per CDR3 protein. The repertoire holds 580,000 or so distinct CDR3 sequences, with under 40% as singletons. Specimen: peripheral blood or thyroid tissue (not recorded which). Every receptor here comes from an adult man with Graves' hyperthyroidism.

CDR3 nucleotide sequence: TGCGCCAGCAGCTTGGGCGGCCCCTTCCACTTT. Amino acids: CASSLGGPFHF. This chain joins TRBV5-1 and TRBJ1-6; D is uncertain. V dropped 0 bases and J dropped 17 bases, with 9 bases sitting between them. The CDR3 totals 11 residues. Germline lookup yields CDR1 SGHRS and CDR2 YFSETQ. Complete variable domain (other parts from reference TRBV5-1 and TRBJ1-6): KAGVTQTPRYLIKTRGQQVTLSCSPISGHRSVSWYQQTPGQGLQFLFEYFSETQRNKGNFPGRFSGRQFSNSRSEMNVSTLELGDSALYLCASSLGGPFHFGNGTRLTVT.

The chain carries TRBV2 and TRBJ2-2, with D possibly matching TRBD2 (7 bases). The V gene lost 7 bases and the J gene lost 2 bases, with 20 bases spanning the gap. Germline V gene data show CDR1 as SNHLY and CDR2 as FYNNEI. This CDR3 has 17 residues. This chain's CDR3 is CASNLRRGGFNTGELFF. The CDR3 coding sequence is TGTGCCAGCAACCTTAGGAGGGGGGGTTTCAACACCGGGGAGCTGTTTTTT.

V gene TRBV10-2 combines with J gene TRBJ2-7; 9 nucleotides align to TRBD1. The CDR3 extends over 12 amino acids. Losses at the gene ends were 5 bases for V and 8 bases for J; bases not matched to a gene: 4. The germline gives CDR1 WSHSY, CDR2 SAAADI. CDR3 protein: CASSRTGDKQYF. The DNA for the CDR3 is TGCGCCAGCAGTCGGACAGGGGACAAGCAGTACTTC.

The chain uses TRBV2 and TRBJ1-3; weak D call: TRBD1 (5 bases). The germline V gene has CDR1 SNHLY and CDR2 FYNNEI. The CDR3 extends over 14 amino acids. V lost 3 bases and J 7 bases, leaving 13 bases between the germline ends. CDR3 sequence: CASSDRELMNTIYF. CDR3 nucleotide sequence: TGTGCCAGCAGTGACAGGGAACTCATGAACACCATATATTTT.

This clonotype has only a few counts. The CDR3 sequence is CASSAGLAGAEEQYF. Written as DNA, the CDR3 is TGTGCCAGCAGTGCGGGACTAGCGGGAGCGGAGGAGCAGTACTTC. The rearrangement joins TRBV6-5 to TRBJ2-7; TRBD2 matches 14 bases. The CDR3 covers 15 residues. Germline-derived CDR1 and CDR2 are MNHEY and SVGAGI. Germline trimming cut 5 bases from V and 7 bases from J; bases unmatched to any gene: 7.

This clonotype has only a few counts. The chain is built from TRBV3-1 and TRBJ1-1, with no clear D. Trimming shortened V by 0 bases and J by 2 bases, and 7 bases separated the two germline ends. The CDR3 spans 14 residues. Germline CDR1 reads LGHDT; CDR2 reads YNNKEL (reference sequence). The CDR3 spells CASSQDKENTEAFF. CDR3 coding DNA: TGTGCCAGCAGCCAAGATAAGGAAAACACTGAAGCTTTCTTT.

This clonotype was counted at least ten times. The chain recombines TRBV4-1 with TRBJ1-6; 7 bases match TRBD1. This CDR3 comprises 15 residues. CDR1 is MGHRA, CDR2 YSYEKL, per germline. The J segment lost 7 bases and the V segment lost 3 bases, leaving 6 bases of the junction unmatched. Here the CDR3 DNA reads TGCGCCAGCAGCCAGCGACAGGGACAAAATTCACCCCTCCACTTT. Its translation: CASSQRQGQNSPLHF.

This clonotype was counted at least ten times. The rearrangement joins TRBV7-8 to TRBJ2-7; perhaps D is TRBD1 or TRBD2 (5 bases each). V was trimmed by 5 bases and J by 4 bases, leaving 15 bases between them. CDR3 size: 14 residues. Germline CDR1 SGHVS, CDR2 FQNEAQ. This CDR3 is CASSAPGRLYEQYF. The CDR3 DNA sequence: TGTGCCAGCAGCGCACCGGGACGACTTTACGAGCAGTACTTC.

The V and J genes are TRBV30 and TRBJ2-6; D unresolved. CDR1 GTSNPN and CDR2 SVGIG come from the germline V gene (reference sequence). Trimming took off 0 bases at V and 1 base at J, with 4 bases between the two ends. The CDR3 covers 14 residues. CDR3 protein: CAWSVRSGANVLTF. The CDR3 bases are TGTGCCTGGAGTGTCCGGTCTGGGGCCAACGTCCTGACTTTC.

This clonotype was observed a handful of times. This chain links TRBV6-6 with TRBJ1-1; D might be TRBD1 (5 bases). The V and J ends lost 0 bases and 4 bases respectively, with 15 bases between them. The CDR3 covers 16 residues. Germline lookup yields CDR1 MNHNY and CDR2 SVGAGI (reference sequence). Written as DNA, the CDR3 is TGTGCCAGCAGTTACTCGGTGGGGCAAGGCAGCACTGAAGCTTTCTTT. Its protein product is CASSYSVGQGSTEAFF.

This clonotype was observed a single time. This rearrangement joins TRBV20-1 to TRBJ2-3, with TRBD1 matching over 7 bases. Per germline, CDR1 DFQATT and CDR2 SNEGSKA (reference sequence). CDR3 length: 13 amino acids. J lost 3 bases, V lost 4 bases, and 4 bases had no gene match. The CDR3 reads CSAIRQGTDTQYF. CDR3 bases: TGCAGTGCTATTAGACAGGGTACAGATACGCAGTATTTT.